These 23 T cell receptor beta chains share one sample of origin, sequenced in a study of blood T cell repertoires in COVID-19. Some clones are missing from TCRdb's copy, which holds only in-frame ones; the method was immunoSEQ multiplex PCR. This sample has about 170,000 clones; about three quarters occur once, and the top ten carry 8% to 9.5%. The sample consisted of peripheral blood. The receptor set was obtained from a man between 60 and 75 years old with acute or convalescent COVID-19.

This sequence joins TRBV11-2 and TRBJ2-1, with TRBD2 matching 8 bases. The CDR3 length is 16 residues. J was trimmed by 4 bases and V by 7 bases; bases with no gene match: 12. The germline V gene encodes CDR1 SGHAT and CDR2 FQNNGV. CDR3 sequence reads: CASTRGGQGGYNEQFF. The CDR3 bases are TGTGCCAGCACCCGCGGGGGGCAGGGCGGATACAATGAGCAGTTCTTC. The whole variable domain, filled in from reference TRBV11-2 and TRBJ2-1, reads EAGVAQSPRYKIIEKRQSVAFWCNPISGHATLYWYQQILGQGPKLLIQFQNNGVVDDSQLPKDRFSAERLKGVDSTLKIQPAKLEDSAVYLCASTRGGQGGYNEQFFGPGTRLTVL.

The DNA for the CDR3 is TGCGCCAGCAGCTCTGACTACCGGGACACAGGTTCACCCCTCCACTTT. Protein: CASSSDYRDTGSPLHF. The chain has TRBV5-1 and TRBJ1-6; the D gene is possibly TRBD1 (6 bases). The germline V gene encodes CDR1 SGHRS and CDR2 YFSETQ. The CDR3 runs to 16 residues. Trimming took off 3 bases at V and 9 bases at J, with 19 bases between the two ends. The full variable domain, in which reference TRBV5-1 and TRBJ1-6 provide the parts outside the CDR3, is KAGVTQTPRYLIKTRGQQVTLSCSPISGHRSVSWYQQTPGQGLQFLFEYFSETQRNKGNFPGRFSGRQFSNSRSEMNVSTLELGDSALYLCASSSDYRDTGSPLHFGNGTRLTVT.

The chain links TRBV7-3 to TRBJ2-1, with 8 bases fitting TRBD2. The CDR3 spans 13 residues. Germline CDR1 is SGHTA and CDR2 is FQGTGA. J was trimmed by 14 bases and V by 5 bases; bases with no gene match: 11. The CDR3 sequence: CASSQTSGGGEFF. The CDR3 nucleotides read TGTGCCAGCAGCCAGACCAGCGGGGGAGGGGAGTTCTTC.

The J gene is TRBJ1-2, the V gene TRBV12-3 or TRBV12-4, with D maybe TRBD1 (6 bases). This CDR3 contains 13 residues. V was pared by 5 bases and J by 6 bases, with 13 bases between. For the CDR3, the DNA is TGTGCCAGCAGTATTACAGGGTTTGATGGCTACACCTTC. Its protein product is CASSITGFDGYTF.

This clone has just one count. This rearrangement joins TRBV20-1 to TRBJ1-2; possibly TRBD1 for D (6 bases). The CDR3 is 14 residues long. V dropped 3 bases and J dropped 2 bases, with 13 bases sitting between them. Germline V gene sequence: CDR1 DFQATT, CDR2 SNEGSKA (reference sequence). This CDR3 reads CSASATGRNYGYTF. CDR3 coding DNA: TGCAGTGCTAGTGCGACAGGTAGAAACTATGGCTACACCTTC.

This chain uses TRBV27 with TRBJ1-1, with a possible D match to TRBD1 (5 bases). This CDR3 is built from 14 residues. CDR1 and CDR2 (germline): MNHEY, SMNVEV (reference sequence). V lost 6 bases and J 9 bases, leaving 20 bases between the germline ends. The CDR3 is CASSEGRARAKAFF. CDR3 nucleotides: TGTGCCAGCAGCGAGGGGAGGGCGCGGGCTAAAGCTTTCTTT.

The chain carries TRBV14 and TRBJ2-7, with D tentatively TRBD2 (5 bases). The CDR3 totals 13 residues. Germline V lookup: CDR1 SGHDN, CDR2 FVKESK. Trimming shortened V by 3 bases and J by 6 bases, and 12 bases separated the two germline ends. This chain's CDR3 is CASSHPTRGEQYF. The CDR3 DNA follows: TGTGCCAGCAGCCACCCCACCCGGGGCGAGCAGTACTTC.

The V gene is TRBV27, the J gene TRBJ2-2; 8 nucleotides match TRBD1. This CDR3 has 15 amino acids. The junction had 5 bases not matched to a gene; V was cut back by 5 bases and J by 3 bases. The V gene's germline CDR1 is MNHEY and CDR2 SMNVEV (reference sequence). The CDR3 region has the DNA TGTGCCAGCAGTGGCAGGGGGCGTGACACCGGGGAGCTGTTTTTT. The encoded protein is CASSGRGRDTGELFF.

This chain links TRBV7-4 with TRBJ1-2, with D hard to call. The CDR3 is made up of 11 amino acids. Germline CDR1 reads SGHVT; CDR2 reads SQSDAQ. V lost 5 bases, J lost 5 bases, and 6 bases lay in between. CDR3 sequence: CASSPCYGYTF. CDR3 nucleotides: TGTGCCAGCAGCCCTTGTTATGGCTACACCTTC.

The chain employs TRBV5-4 and TRBJ2-2, with D possibly matching TRBD2 (6 bases). The V gene's germline CDR1 is SGHNT and CDR2 YYREEE (reference sequence). V lost 1 base and J 6 bases, leaving 13 bases between the germline ends. This CDR3 region has 15 residues. CDR3 bases: TGTGCCAGCAGCTTGACTCTTGCGGGGCCCGGGGAGCTGTTTTTT. It codes for CASSLTLAGPGELFF.

A single count supports this clone. V usage is TRBV2 and J usage is TRBJ1-4; 8 nucleotides align to TRBD1. Germline loops: CDR1 SNHLY, CDR2 FYNNEI. V shed 6 bases, J shed 8 bases, and the junction held 8 bases outside the gene matches. The CDR3 is made up of 14 amino acids. CDR3 in amino acids: CASRRQGSGEKLFF. The CDR3 DNA sequence: TGTGCCAGCAGGAGACAGGGGTCGGGAGAAAAACTGTTTTTT.

The chain couples TRBV7-3 to TRBJ2-5; a possible D gene is TRBD2 (5 bases). This CDR3 is 13 amino acids long. Per germline, CDR1 SGHTA and CDR2 FQGTGA. V shed 4 bases and J shed 3 bases, with 9 bases lying between them. The CDR3 here is CASSSWTEETQYF. CDR3 in DNA: TGTGCCAGCAGCTCCTGGACTGAAGAGACCCAGTACTTC.

The V call is TRBV6-1, the J call TRBJ1-4, with D unclear. CDR1 and CDR2 from the germline V gene are MNHNS and SASEGT. The CDR3 is 14 amino acids. V was pared by 1 base and J by 3 bases, with 6 bases between. The CDR3 coding sequence is TGTGCCAGCAGTGAAGTCGTAGCTAATGAAAAACTGTTTTTT. Translation: CASSEVVANEKLFF.

The chain uses TRBV7-9 and TRBJ1-5; D call uncertain. There are 14 residues in the CDR3. V gave up 4 bases and J gave up 2 bases, with 9 bases separating them. The germline gives CDR1 SEHNR, CDR2 FQNEAQ (reference sequence). CDR3 loop: CASSSIRGNQPQHF. CDR3 in DNA: TGTGCCAGCAGCTCGATACGGGGCAATCAGCCCCAGCATTTT.

This sequence joins TRBV18 and TRBJ2-5; D unclear. The length of the CDR3 is 14 residues. V was cut by 0 bases and J by 1 base, with 6 bases left in between. From germline, CDR1 is KGHSH and CDR2 LQKENI. In DNA form, the CDR3 reads TGTGCCAGCTCACCACCGGCAGGCCAAGAGACCCAGTACTTC. Its protein is CASSPPAGQETQYF.

This clone was found a few times. The rearrangement links TRBV3-1 (or the pseudogene TRBV3-2) to TRBJ2-7; weak D call: TRBD1 (5 bases). Germline loops: CDR1 LGHDT, CDR2 YNNKEL (reference sequence). V dropped 3 bases and J dropped 6 bases, with 12 bases sitting between them. The CDR3 covers 13 residues. Here the CDR3 reads CASSQAGRGEQYF. Here the CDR3 DNA reads TGTGCCAGCAGCCAGGCAGGTAGGGGCGAGCAGTACTTC.

The CDR3 here is CACGAIGSNQPQHF. The CDR3 coding sequence is TGTGCCTGTGGGGCCATAGGGAGCAATCAGCCCCAGCATTTT. The chain uses TRBV30 and TRBJ1-5; possibly TRBD1 for D (5 bases). Germline V lookup: CDR1 GTSNPN, CDR2 SVGIG (reference sequence). Trimming shortened V by 6 bases and J by 1 base, and 13 bases separated the two germline ends. The CDR3 is made up of 14 amino acids.

The chain links TRBV19 to TRBJ2-1; no clear D gene. The length of the CDR3 is 16 residues. Per the germline V gene, CDR1 is LNHDA and CDR2 is SQIVND (reference sequence). The ends were cut back, 3 bases at V and 5 bases at J, with 17 bases in the middle. CDR3 residues: CASSIKRPPEDNEQFF. For the CDR3, the DNA is TGTGCCAGTAGTATTAAAAGGCCCCCAGAGGACAATGAGCAGTTCTTC.

The rearrangement links TRBV15 to TRBJ1-1, with D maybe TRBD1 (6 bases). Germline values: CDR1 LNHNV, CDR2 YYDKDF (reference sequence). Trimming pared 1 base from V and 1 base from J, leaving 10 bases between. The CDR3 sequence is 15 residues long. This CDR3 is CATSRAGHTNTEAFF. CDR3 DNA sequence: TGTGCCACCAGCAGAGCGGGACACACGAACACTGAAGCTTTCTTT.

The chain combines TRBV2 with TRBJ1-6; 7 bases line up with TRBD1. After removal of 8 bases from V and 7 bases from J, the junction contained 8 bases not matched to a gene. The CDR3 is 14 residues long. CDR1 and CDR2 from the germline V gene are SNHLY and FYNNEI. CDR3 in amino acids: CASRDSFPNSPLHF. In nucleotides, the CDR3 is TGTGCCAGCCGGGACAGTTTCCCGAATTCACCCCTCCACTTT.

The rearrangement joins TRBV9 to TRBJ1-2; D unclear. Germline V gene lookup returns CDR1 SGDLS and CDR2 YYNGEE. CDR3 length: 14 amino acids. V was cut by 0 bases and J by 8 bases, with 14 bases left in between. The CDR3 reads CASSVEGESAGYTF. In DNA, the CDR3 is TGTGCCAGCAGCGTAGAAGGAGAATCGGCCGGCTACACCTTC.

The chain has TRBV29-1 and TRBJ1-1; D call uncertain. CDR1 is SQVTM and CDR2 is ANQGSEA in the germline V gene. Trimming took off 3 bases at V and 10 bases at J, with 12 bases between the two ends. The CDR3 is made up of 11 amino acids. CDR3 coding DNA: TGCAGCGTTGAGGGTCGGGGTCCAGCTTTCTTT. Translation: CSVEGRGPAFF. Together with reference TRBV29-1 and TRBJ1-1, the CDR3 gives the full variable domain: SAVISQKPSRDICQRGTSLTIQCQVDSQVTMMFWYRQQPGQSLTLIATANQGSEATYESGFVIDKFPISRPNLTFSTLTVSNMSPEDSSIYLCSVEGRGPAFFGQGTRLTVV.

The rearrangement joins TRBV4-1 to TRBJ2-7, with TRBD1 matching 8 bases. CDR3 length: 17 residues. CDR1 and CDR2 (germline): MGHRA, YSYEKL. With V trimmed by 0 bases and J by 6 bases, 13 bases remained unmatched. The CDR3 DNA reads as TGCGCCAGCAGCCAAGAAGGAAGGGGAGCAGGGGGCGCCGAGCAGTACTTC. Translated: CASSQEGRGAGGAEQYF.